What follows describes a single TCR beta chain. As yet, its antigen is unknown. The Oncomine TCR Beta short-read assay was what sequenced the DNA obtained from cultured CD4+ T cells. TCRdb redid the calling of the PCR reads with MiXCR, one entry per CDR3 protein. Seen here are roughly 18,000 distinct CDR3 sequences, less than 60% observed once, and the top ten hold around 20%. The entry originates in a study of vaccination and CD4 T cells after COVID-19. Whole-study context: Everyone enrolled got two doses of BNT162b2 or mRNA-1273 vaccine. Between diagnosis and the drawing of post-COVID samples lay a median roughly 100 days (range 35 to 161). Study-wide results and limits: Among convalescent patients, a median roughly 86% of reactive clones emerged only after vaccination.

The sample's time point: late sampling 161 to 241 days after vaccination in a few convalescent patients. Treatment described: roughly 11-day PBMC culture with coronavirus spike peptide pools or control peptides (ViraFEST assay). The clonotype was recovered from a human donor who had recovered from COVID-19. Material: CD4+ T cells from blood, cultured in vitro, obtained about 7 months after SARS-CoV-2 vaccination.

CDR3 bases: TGCAGTGCTAGTACTGGCCTCATCAACTCCTACGAGCAGTACTTC. Protein product: CSASTGLINSYEQYF. The genes are TRBV20-1 and TRBJ2-7; no definite D call. This CDR3 has 15 amino acids. V was shortened by 3 bases and J by 0 bases, with 15 bases between the two germline ends. Germline values: CDR1 DFQATT, CDR2 SNEGSKA (reference sequence).